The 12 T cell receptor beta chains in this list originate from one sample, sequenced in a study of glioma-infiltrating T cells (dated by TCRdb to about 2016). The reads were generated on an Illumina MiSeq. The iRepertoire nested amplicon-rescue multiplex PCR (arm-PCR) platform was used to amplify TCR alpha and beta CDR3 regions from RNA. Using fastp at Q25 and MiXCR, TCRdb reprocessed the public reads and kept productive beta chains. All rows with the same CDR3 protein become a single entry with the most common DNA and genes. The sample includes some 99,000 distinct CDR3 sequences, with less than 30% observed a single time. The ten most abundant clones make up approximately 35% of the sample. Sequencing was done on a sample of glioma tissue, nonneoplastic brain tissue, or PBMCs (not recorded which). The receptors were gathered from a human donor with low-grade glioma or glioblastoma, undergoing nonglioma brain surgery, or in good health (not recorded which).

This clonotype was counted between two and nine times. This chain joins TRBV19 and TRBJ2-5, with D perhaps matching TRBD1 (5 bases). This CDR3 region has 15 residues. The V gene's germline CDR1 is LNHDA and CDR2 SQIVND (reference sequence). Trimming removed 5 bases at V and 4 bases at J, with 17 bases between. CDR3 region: CASSGRAQGVETQYF. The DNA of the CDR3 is TGTGCCAGTAGTGGCCGGGCCCAAGGGGTAGAGACCCAGTACTTC.

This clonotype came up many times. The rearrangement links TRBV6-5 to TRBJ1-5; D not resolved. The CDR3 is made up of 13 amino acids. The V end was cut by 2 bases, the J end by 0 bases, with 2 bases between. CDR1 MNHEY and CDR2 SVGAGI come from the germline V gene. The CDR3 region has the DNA TGTGCCAGCAGTTACGGTAGCAATCAGCCCCAGCATTTT. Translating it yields CASSYGSNQPQHF.

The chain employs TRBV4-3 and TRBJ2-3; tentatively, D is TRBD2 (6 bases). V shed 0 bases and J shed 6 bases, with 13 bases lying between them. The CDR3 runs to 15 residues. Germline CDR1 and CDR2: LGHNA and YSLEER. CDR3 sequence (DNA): TGCGCCAGCAGCCAAGAGACTAGTATGATTGATACGCAGTATTTT. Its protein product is CASSQETSMIDTQYF.

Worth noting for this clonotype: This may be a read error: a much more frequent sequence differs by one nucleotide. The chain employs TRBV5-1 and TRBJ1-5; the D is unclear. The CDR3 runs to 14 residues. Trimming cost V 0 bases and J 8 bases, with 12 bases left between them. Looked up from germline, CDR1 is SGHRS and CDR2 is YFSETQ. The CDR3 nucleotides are TGCGCCAGCAGCTTGGATTCAGGTAATAAGCCCCAGCATTTT. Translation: CASSLDSGNKPQHF.

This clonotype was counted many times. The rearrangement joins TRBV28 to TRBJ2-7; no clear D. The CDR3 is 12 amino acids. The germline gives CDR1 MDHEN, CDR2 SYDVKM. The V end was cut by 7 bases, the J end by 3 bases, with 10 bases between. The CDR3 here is CASTSENYEQYF. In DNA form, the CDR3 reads TGTGCCAGCACATCAGAGAACTACGAGCAGTACTTC.

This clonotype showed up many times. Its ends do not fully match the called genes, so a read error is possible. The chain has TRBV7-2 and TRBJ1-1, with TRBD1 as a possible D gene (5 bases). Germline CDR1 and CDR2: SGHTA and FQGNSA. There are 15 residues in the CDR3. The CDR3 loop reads CASSSRTSRNAEAFF. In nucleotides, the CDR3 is TGTGCCAGCAGCTCTCGGACATCTCGGAACGCTGAAGCTTTCTTT.

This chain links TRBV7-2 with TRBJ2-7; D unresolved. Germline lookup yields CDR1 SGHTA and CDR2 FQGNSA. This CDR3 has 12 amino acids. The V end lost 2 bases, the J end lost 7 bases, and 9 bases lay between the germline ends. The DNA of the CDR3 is TGTGCCAGCAGCTTAAATTGGCGTGAGCAGTACTTC. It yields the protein CASSLNWREQYF.

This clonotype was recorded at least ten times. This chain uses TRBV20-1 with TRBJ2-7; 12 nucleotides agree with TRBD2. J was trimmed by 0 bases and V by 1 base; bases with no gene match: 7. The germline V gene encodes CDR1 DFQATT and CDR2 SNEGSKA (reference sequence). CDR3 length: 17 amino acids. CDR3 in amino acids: CSARGLAGVGSSYEQYF. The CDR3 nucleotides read TGCAGTGCTAGAGGACTAGCGGGAGTTGGGAGCTCCTACGAGCAGTACTTC.

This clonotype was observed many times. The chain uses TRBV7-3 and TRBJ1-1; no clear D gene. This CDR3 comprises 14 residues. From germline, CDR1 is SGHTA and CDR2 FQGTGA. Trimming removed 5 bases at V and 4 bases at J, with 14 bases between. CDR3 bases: TGTGCCAGCAGCCCCTCCTCAAGCCTCACTGAAGCTTTCTTT. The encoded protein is CASSPSSSLTEAFF.

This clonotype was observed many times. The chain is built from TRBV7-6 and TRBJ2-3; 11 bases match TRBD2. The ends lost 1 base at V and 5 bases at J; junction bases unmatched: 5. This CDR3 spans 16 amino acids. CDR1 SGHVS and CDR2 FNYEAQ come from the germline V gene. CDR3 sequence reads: CASSLVAGGSGDTQYF. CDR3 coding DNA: TGTGCCAGCAGCTTAGTAGCGGGAGGGTCTGGAGATACGCAGTATTTT.

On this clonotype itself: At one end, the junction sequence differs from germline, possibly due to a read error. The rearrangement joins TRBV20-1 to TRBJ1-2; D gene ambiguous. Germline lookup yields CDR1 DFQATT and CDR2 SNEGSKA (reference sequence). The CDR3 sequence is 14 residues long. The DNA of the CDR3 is TGCAGTGCTAAACCAGGCCTAGAGGACTATGGCAACGCCTTC. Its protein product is CSAKPGLEDYGNAF.

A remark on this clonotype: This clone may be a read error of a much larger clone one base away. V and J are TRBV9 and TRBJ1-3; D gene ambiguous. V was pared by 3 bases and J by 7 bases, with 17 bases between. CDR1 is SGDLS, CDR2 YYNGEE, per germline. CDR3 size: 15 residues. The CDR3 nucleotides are TGTGCCAGCAGCGGCGCCCGGCCGATGGGCAACACCATATATTTT. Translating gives CASSGARPMGNTIYF. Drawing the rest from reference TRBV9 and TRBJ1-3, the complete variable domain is DSGVTQTPKHLITATGQRVTLRCSPRSGDLSVYWYQQSLDQGLQFLIQYYNGEERAKGNILERFSAQQFPDLHSELNLSSLELGDSALYFCASSGARPMGNTIYFGEGSWLTVV.